This T cell receptor (beta chain) was found in a study of shared clonotypes between healthy human individuals. A note on this clone: The same CDR3 can be traced to other DNA sequences in this sample.

Clones were sequenced by immunoSEQ multiplex PCR, and TCRdb holds only the in-frame ones, with some missing. The sample holds roughly 1,000,000 clones, around 78% seen once. Trimming stripped 3 bases from V and 4 bases from J, with 10 bases between. The germline V gene has CDR1 SGHTA and CDR2 FQGTGA. The CDR3 spans 13 residues. The clonotype comes from a man aged 18 to 30 in good health. Some clones in this sample may be carry-over from other donors' samples. The sample consisted of memory CD4+ T cells from PBMCs. As to subset: CD45RA-negative fraction. This sequence joins TRBV7-3 and TRBJ2-7, with D possibly matching TRBD1 (5 bases). The CDR3 sequence is CASSFGQHYEQYF. CDR3 DNA: TGTGCCAGCAGCTTCGGACAACATTACGAGCAGTACTTC.